A single sample is the source of the 25 T cell receptor beta chains below, sequenced in a study of memory CD4+ T cells and cytomegalovirus serostatus. Profiled with immunoSEQ multiplex PCR; TCRdb holds only in-frame clones, not every one. This table has 50,000 to 60,000 clones, approximately 83% appearing once. Single viable CD3+CD4+CD8-CD45RO+ cells were sorted as the memory CD4+ T cells. Input material: memory CD4+ T cells from blood. These receptors all stem from an adult in good health and CMV-seronegative.

The gene calls are TRBV7-9 and TRBJ2-7; D gene unclear. CDR1 and CDR2 from the germline V gene are SEHNR and FQNEAQ (reference sequence). The CDR3 runs to 13 residues. Deletions cut 5 bases from V and 2 bases from J, with 10 bases between. The CDR3 here is CASSPYSAYEQYF. In DNA form, the CDR3 reads TGTGCCAGCAGCCCCTATTCGGCCTACGAGCAGTACTTC.

The V gene is TRBV19, the J gene TRBJ1-3; D is ambiguous. The germline gives CDR1 LNHDA, CDR2 SQIVND (reference sequence). There are 11 residues in the CDR3. V lost 10 bases and J 4 bases, leaving 8 bases between the germline ends. The CDR3 reads CATQKGNTIYF. CDR3 sequence (DNA): TGTGCCACTCAGAAAGGAAACACCATATATTTT.

The genes are TRBV4-2 and TRBJ2-7; TRBD1 agrees at 7 bases. This CDR3 spans 14 amino acids. Trimming cost V 4 bases and J 6 bases; bases outside gene matches: 9. Germline V gene lookup returns CDR1 LGHNA and CDR2 YNFKEQ. The CDR3: CASSRNRGPGEQYF. DNA for the CDR3: TGTGCCAGCAGCCGGAACAGGGGCCCGGGCGAGCAGTACTTC.

The chain has TRBV5-4 and TRBJ2-5; D ambiguous. V was pared by 4 bases and J by 5 bases, with 12 bases between. There are 13 residues in the CDR3. The germline V gene has CDR1 SGHNT and CDR2 YYREEE (reference sequence). The CDR3 nucleotides are TGTGCCAGCAGCCCGGGTCTATGGGAGACCCAGTACTTC. Residues: CASSPGLWETQYF.

This chain joins TRBV10-1 and TRBJ1-3; possibly TRBD1 for D (6 bases). The V gene's germline CDR1 is WNHNN and CDR2 SYGVQD (reference sequence). The CDR3 runs 13 residues. Trimming left V 7 bases short and J 10 bases short, with 17 bases between. This CDR3 reads CASKGEGPGTIYF. The CDR3 nucleotides are TGCGCCAGCAAGGGGGAGGGACCTGGGACCATATATTTT.

J is TRBJ1-5 and V is TRBV2; a weak D match, TRBD1 (6 bases). CDR1 SNHLY and CDR2 FYNNEI come from the germline V gene. With 4 bases removed from V and 5 bases from J, the gap between germline ends came to 9 bases. The CDR3 is 13 amino acids. CDR3 DNA: TGTGCCAGCAGTGCCCCAGGGGATCAGCCCCAGCATTTT. Protein: CASSAPGDQPQHF.

The chain is built from TRBV7-9 and TRBJ2-3, with D tentatively TRBD1 (5 bases). The V end lost 1 base, the J end lost 0 bases, and 8 bases lay between the germline ends. This CDR3 is built from 15 residues. The V gene's germline CDR1 is SEHNR and CDR2 FQNEAQ (reference sequence). CDR3 sequence reads: CASSLVGQSTDTQYF. As DNA, the CDR3 is TGTGCCAGCAGCTTAGTAGGACAAAGCACAGATACGCAGTATTTT.

The CDR3 coding sequence is TGTGCCAGCCGGGGGGTGGGCACAGATACGCAGTATTTT. Translated: CASRGVGTDTQYF. This chain links TRBV19 with TRBJ2-3; TRBD2 matches 7 bases. Germline assignment: CDR1 LNHDA and CDR2 SQIVND (reference sequence). V was clipped by 9 bases and J by 1 base; unmatched bases: 4. This CDR3 comprises 13 residues.

The chain employs TRBV9 and TRBJ1-2; no definite D call. The CDR3 is 13 residues long. Germline CDR1 is SGDLS and CDR2 is YYNGEE. V gave up 0 bases and J gave up 4 bases, with 7 bases separating them. The CDR3 is CASSVDRAYGYTF. In nucleotides, the CDR3 is TGTGCCAGCAGCGTAGACAGAGCCTATGGCTACACCTTC.

The chain employs TRBV5-1 and TRBJ2-2; D might be TRBD1 (5 bases). The V end was cut by 2 bases, the J end by 6 bases, with 8 bases between. Germline CDR1 and CDR2: SGHRS and YFSETQ. The CDR3 runs to 13 residues. DNA for the CDR3: TGCGCCAGCAGCTTTGAAGGGGCCGGGGAGCTGTTTTTT. Translating gives CASSFEGAGELFF.

V is TRBV12-5 and J is TRBJ2-7; 9 nucleotides match TRBD1. With V trimmed by 5 bases and J by 5 bases, 7 bases remained unmatched. Germline V lookup: CDR1 LGHNT, CDR2 FRNRAP. This CDR3 contains 14 residues. This CDR3 is CASGPGQGRHEQYF. CDR3 nucleotides: TGTGCTAGTGGTCCGGGACAGGGTCGCCACGAGCAGTACTTC.

V usage is TRBV5-4 and J usage is TRBJ2-7, with D unresolved. The CDR3 length is 14 residues. Trimming took 3 bases from V and 1 from J, leaving 11 bases between them. CDR1 and CDR2 from the germline V gene are SGHNT and YYREEE (reference sequence). As DNA, the CDR3 is TGTGCCAGCAGCTCCGATCCAGGTTCCTACGAGCAGTACTTC. Amino acids: CASSSDPGSYEQYF.

This clone appeared a few times. The rearrangement links TRBV27 to TRBJ2-7; D remains ambiguous. The CDR3 loop spans 13 amino acids. V dropped 2 bases and J dropped 4 bases, with 9 bases sitting between them. Germline lookup yields CDR1 MNHEY and CDR2 SMNVEV (reference sequence). CDR3 nucleotide sequence: TGTGCCAGCAGTTTAAGATTGAATTACGAGCAGTACTTC. This sequence encodes CASSLRLNYEQYF.

The V call is TRBV7-8, the J call TRBJ2-5; 7 bases line up with TRBD2. The V gene end was trimmed by 0 bases and the J gene end by 5 bases; junction bases not matched to a gene: 6. The CDR3 contains 15 residues. The germline CDR1 and CDR2 sequences are SGHVS and FQNEAQ. CDR3 sequence: CASSLAQGLVETQYF. The CDR3 DNA follows: TGTGCCAGCAGCTTAGCCCAAGGACTAGTTGAGACCCAGTACTTC.

V and J are TRBV7-9 and TRBJ2-5, with 13 nucleotides matching TRBD2. The J segment lost 4 bases and the V segment lost 5 bases, leaving 4 bases of the junction unmatched. This CDR3 comprises 15 residues. CDR1 SEHNR and CDR2 FQNEAQ come from the germline V gene (reference sequence). The CDR3 DNA reads TGTGCCAGCAGCGCGGGACTAGCGGGGACAGAGACCCAGTACTTC. Amino acid sequence: CASSAGLAGTETQYF.

This chain uses TRBV25-1 with TRBJ1-3; D uncertain. Between the trimmed V and J ends, which lost 5 bases and 0 bases, there was a span of 11 bases. The CDR3 length is 15 residues. Germline assignment: CDR1 MGHDK and CDR2 SYGVNS. The CDR3 nucleotides read TGTGCCAGCAGTCACGGACGTCGCTCTGGAAACACCATATATTTT. Protein: CASSHGRRSGNTIYF.

The genes are TRBV25-1 and TRBJ1-6; no firm D call. With 3 bases removed from V and 4 bases from J, the gap between germline ends came to 4 bases. Per germline, CDR1 MGHDK and CDR2 SYGVNS. The CDR3 runs to 13 residues. DNA for the CDR3: TGTGCCAGCAGTGACGGTTATAATTCACCCCTCCACTTT. Translated, it gives CASSDGYNSPLHF. The variable domain in full, completed from reference TRBV25-1 and TRBJ1-6, reads EADIYQTPRYLVIGTGKKITLECSQTMGHDKMYWYQQDPGMELHLIHYSYGVNSTEKGDLSSESTVSRIRTEHFPLTLESARPSHTSQYLCASSDGYNSPLHFGNGTRLTVT.

The chain links TRBV6-7 to TRBJ1-2, with D possibly being TRBD1 (6 bases). TRBV6-7 is labeled an ORF, and its function is uncertain. This CDR3 spans 14 amino acids. V lost 5 bases and J lost 1, with 11 bases in between. This CDR3 reads CASSQDSYNYGYTF. In DNA, the CDR3 is TGTGCCAGCAGTCAGGACAGTTATAACTATGGCTACACCTTC.

Only a few counts were recorded for this clone. V is TRBV28 and J is TRBJ2-7; TRBD2 matches at 9 bases. Germline V lookup: CDR1 MDHEN, CDR2 SYDVKM. This CDR3 contains 13 residues. Losses at the gene ends were 10 bases for V and 3 bases for J; bases not matched to a gene: 7. The CDR3 sequence is CAIGGGGDYEQYF. The CDR3 coding sequence is TGTGCCATCGGTGGCGGGGGGGACTACGAGCAGTACTTC.

This sequence joins TRBV9 and TRBJ2-6; D call uncertain. The CDR3 sequence is 14 residues long. Germline CDR1 and CDR2: SGDLS and YYNGEE. With 6 bases removed from V and 5 bases from J, the gap between germline ends came to 12 bases. CDR3 region: CASIKQSRANVLTF. DNA of the CDR3: TGTGCCAGCATCAAACAAAGTCGGGCCAACGTCCTGACTTTC.

The chain is built from TRBV28 and TRBJ1-2, with a weak D call TRBD1 (5 bases). This CDR3 is 14 amino acids long. V shed 6 bases and J shed 6 bases, with 17 bases lying between them. CDR1 and CDR2 (germline): MDHEN, SYDVKM. The CDR3 nucleotides read TGTGCCAGCAGCTACCCAGGGTCTGTCGATGGCTACACCTTC. It translates to CASSYPGSVDGYTF.

The chain employs TRBV7-9 and TRBJ2-5; D possibly corresponds to TRBD1 (5 bases). V was cut by 0 bases and J by 7 bases, with 12 bases left in between. The CDR3 covers 14 residues. Per the germline V gene, CDR1 is SEHNR and CDR2 is FQNEAQ (reference sequence). The CDR3 loop is CASSLAGHSGTQYF. The DNA for the CDR3 is TGTGCCAGCAGCTTAGCAGGACATTCGGGGACCCAGTACTTC.

The rearrangement uses TRBV28 and TRBJ1-1, with D possibly being TRBD1 (5 bases). This CDR3 is built from 14 residues. Trimming took off 2 bases at V and 5 bases at J, with 12 bases between the two ends. Germline-derived CDR1 and CDR2 are MDHEN and SYDVKM. CDR3 protein: CASSLVGVGTEAFF. In DNA form, the CDR3 reads TGTGCCAGCAGTTTAGTGGGGGTGGGGACTGAAGCTTTCTTT.

The chain combines TRBV30 with TRBJ1-2, with no clear D. The CDR3 is made up of 15 amino acids. V was cut by 4 bases and J by 6 bases, with 21 bases left in between. Per the germline V gene, CDR1 is GTSNPN and CDR2 is SVGIG (reference sequence). The CDR3 here is CAWNPKGSSKHGYTF. The CDR3 nucleotides are TGTGCCTGGAACCCCAAAGGGTCCAGTAAACATGGCTACACCTTC.

The genes are TRBV19 and TRBJ1-4; weak D call: TRBD1 (5 bases). V was shortened by 6 bases and J by 0 bases, with 17 bases between the two germline ends. The CDR3 is 17 residues long. Germline values: CDR1 LNHDA, CDR2 SQIVND (reference sequence). The CDR3 coding sequence is TGTGCCAGTAGCCCCGGGACGGCGGATCCAACTAATGAAAAACTGTTTTTT. It specifies CASSPGTADPTNEKLFF.